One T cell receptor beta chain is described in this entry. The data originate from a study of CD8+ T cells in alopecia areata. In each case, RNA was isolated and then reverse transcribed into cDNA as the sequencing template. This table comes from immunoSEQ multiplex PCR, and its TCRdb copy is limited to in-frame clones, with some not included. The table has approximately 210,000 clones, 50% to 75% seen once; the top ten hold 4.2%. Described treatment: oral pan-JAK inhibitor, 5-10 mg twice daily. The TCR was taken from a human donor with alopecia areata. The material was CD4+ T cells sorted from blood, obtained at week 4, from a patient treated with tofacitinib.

The CDR3 protein is CASSQETGRRQPQHF. As DNA, the CDR3 is TGCGCCAGCAGCCAAGAGACAGGTAGGCGGCAGCCCCAGCATTTT. The chain combines TRBV4-1 with TRBJ1-5; D perhaps matches TRBD1 (6 bases). CDR3 size: 15 residues. Trimming took off 0 bases at V and 7 bases at J, with 13 bases between the two ends. Germline loops: CDR1 MGHRA, CDR2 YSYEKL.